Listed below are T cell receptor beta chains from one sample, sequenced in a study of T cell repertoires in cytomegalovirus infection. In TCRdb, the reads were re-called with MiXCR into one record per CDR3 protein. This table holds roughly 730,000 distinct CDR3 sequences, around a third found once. These receptors lack a known antigen. This sample comprised cultured PBMCs, obtained from culture after CMV antigen stimulation. These receptor sequences come from a human donor in good health (CMV status not recorded). Some clones in this sample may be carry-over from other donors' samples. CDR3s include the opening cysteine and the closing phenylalanine or tryptophan. The D gene is left open where the match is weak. Some rows have no size entry. The others give once, few or many, or a class for an expanded clone.

d_call	j_call	clone_size	v_call	cdr3_aa	cdr3_nt
.	TRBJ1-5	few	TRBV2	CASSGDGYQPQHF	TGTGCCAGCAGTGGGGACGGTTATCAGCCCCAGCATTTT
.	TRBJ1-6	.	TRBV6-1	CASRAPGATNSPLHF	TGTGCCAGCCGAGCTCCAGGGGCTACTAATTCACCCCTCCACTTT
.	TRBJ2-5	many	TRBV7-8	CASSGGQGVFQETQYF	TGTGCCAGCAGCGGGGGGCAGGGGGTGTTTCAAGAGACCCAGTACTTC
TRBD2	TRBJ2-1	.	TRBV6-1	CASSYRLAGPEQFF	TGTGCCAGCAGTTACAGGCTAGCGGGGCCTGAGCAGTTCTTC
TRBD2	TRBJ2-7	few	TRBV20-1	CSARETSGAYEQYF	TGCAGTGCTAGAGAGACTAGCGGGGCCTACGAGCAGTACTTC
TRBD2	TRBJ2-5	few	TRBV20-1	CSARVLAGGLETQYF	TGCAGTGCTAGAGTCCTAGCGGGGGGATTGGAGACCCAGTACTTC
.	TRBJ2-3	.	TRBV20-1	CSAPPRQRTDTQYF	TGCAGTGCCCCCCCCCGCCAGCGTACAGATACGCAGTATTTT
TRBD1	TRBJ1-4	.	TRBV12-3/TRBV12-4	CASSLALPGQGSEKLFF	TGTGCCAGCAGTTTAGCCCTACCGGGACAGGGATCCGAAAAACTGTTTTTT
.	TRBJ2-3	.	TRBV5-1	CASRRRTDITDTQYF	TGCGCCAGCAGACGACGGACAGACATTACAGATACGCAGTATTTT
.	TRBJ2-5	many	TRBV7-2	CASSLNWGADQETQYF	TGTGCCAGCAGCTTAAATTGGGGGGCGGACCAAGAGACCCAGTACTTC
TRBD2	TRBJ2-1	.	TRBV30	CAWSRGGRGQFF	TGTGCCTGGTCGAGGGGCGGGAGGGGACAGTTCTTC
TRBD2	TRBJ2-5	few	TRBV7-2	CASSDPREGQETQYF	TGTGCCAGCAGCGACCCCCGGGAGGGCCAGGAGACCCAGTACTTC
TRBD2	TRBJ2-6	many	TRBV7-7	CASSHPIAGVGANVLTF	TGTGCCAGCAGCCACCCCATAGCGGGAGTTGGGGCCAACGTCCTGACTTTC
.	TRBJ1-3	.	TRBV10-3	CAIRGETPRNTIYF	TGTGCCATCAGGGGGGAAACACCTCGGAACACCATATATTTT
TRBD2	TRBJ2-1	few	TRBV27	CASSSGTSYNEQFF	TGTGCCAGCAGTTCCGGGACTAGCTACAATGAGCAGTTCTTC
TRBD1	TRBJ2-3	.	TRBV12-3/TRBV12-4	CASSKTGGSTDTQYF	TGTGCCAGCAGCAAAACAGGGGGCAGCACAGATACGCAGTATTTT
.	TRBJ2-3	.	TRBV9	CASSVGAEDTQYF	TGTGCCAGCAGCGTAGGAGCGGAAGATACGCAGTATTTT
.	TRBJ2-7	.	TRBV6-1	CASSEIDTYEQYF	TGTGCCAGCAGCGAGATCGACACCTACGAGCAGTACTTC
.	TRBJ2-3	.	TRBV18	CASSRDKNTDTQYF	TGTGCCAGCTCGAGGGACAAGAACACAGATACGCAGTATTTT
.	TRBJ2-7	.	TRBV11-2	CASSLGRRDRESYEQYF	TGTGCCAGCAGCTTAGGCAGAAGGGACCGGGAGAGCTACGAGCAGTACTTC
TRBD2	TRBJ2-1	.	TRBV5-6	CASSLRRGGRDEQFF	TGTGCCAGCAGCTTGAGGCGGGGGGGCAGGGATGAGCAGTTCTTC
TRBD1	TRBJ2-1	few	TRBV7-2	CASSLRGQAYNEQFF	TGTGCCAGCAGCTTACGTGGACAGGCATACAATGAGCAGTTCTTC
.	TRBJ1-1	.	TRBV5-4	CASSSGAQDTEAFF	TGTGCCAGCAGCTCCGGGGCTCAGGACACTGAAGCTTTCTTT
.	TRBJ2-7	few	TRBV12-3/TRBV12-4	CASSPPGAGAYEQYF	TGTGCCAGCAGCCCCCCGGGGGCGGGGGCTTACGAGCAGTACTTC
.	TRBJ2-2	.	TRBV12-3/TRBV12-4	CASRITGTGELFF	TGTGCCAGCAGGATTACAGGGACCGGGGAGCTGTTTTTT
.	TRBJ1-1	once	TRBV5-5	CASSPAARRDTEAFF	TGTGCCAGCAGCCCCGCGGCCCGTCGGGACACTGAAGCTTTCTTT
.	TRBJ1-1	few	TRBV5-1	CASSLGIPGAVEAFF	TGCGCCAGCAGCTTGGGTATCCCAGGGGCAGTTGAAGCTTTCTTT
.	TRBJ2-3	.	TRBV6-6	CASSLHRDTQYF	TGTGCCAGCAGCCTTCACAGGGATACGCAGTATTTT
.	TRBJ1-6	.	TRBV28	CASSLDDFPTLHF	TGTGCCAGCAGTTTGGACGACTTTCCAACACTCCACTTT
.	TRBJ2-1	few	TRBV12-3/TRBV12-4	CASSLSGLGLNEQFF	TGTGCCAGCAGTTTGTCGGGCCTAGGGCTCAATGAGCAGTTCTTC
.	TRBJ2-7	.	TRBV25-1	CASGRGTNYEQYF	TGTGCCAGTGGCCGGGGCACCAACTACGAGCAGTACTTC
TRBD1	TRBJ2-7	.	TRBV7-9	CASSPGDSLYEQYF	TGTGCCAGCAGCCCTGGGGACAGCCTCTACGAGCAGTACTTC
TRBD1	TRBJ1-5	.	TRBV19	CASSTRQGVRAQPQHF	TGTGCCAGTAGTACCCGACAGGGAGTGAGGGCTCAGCCCCAGCATTTT
.	TRBJ1-1	many	TRBV7-2	CASSLGTTESQAFF	TGTGCCAGCAGCTTAGGGACCACAGAATCCCAAGCTTTCTTT
.	TRBJ2-3	.	TRBV2	CASRLELGSADTQYF	TGTGCCAGCAGGCTTGAACTAGGGTCGGCAGATACGCAGTATTTT
.	TRBJ1-6	.	TRBV12-3/TRBV12-4	CASSRRRGNSPLHF	TGTGCCAGCAGTCGACGGAGGGGTAATTCACCCCTCCACTTT
TRBD2	TRBJ2-7	.	TRBV7-8	CASSLGWGGSYEQYF	TGTGCCAGCAGCTTAGGTTGGGGGGGCTCCTACGAGCAGTACTTC
.	TRBJ2-3	.	TRBV19	CASSITGTQADTQYF	TGTGCCAGTAGTATAACCGGAACTCAGGCAGATACGCAGTATTTT
TRBD2	TRBJ2-4	.	TRBV27	CASTPLAVLAKNIQYF	TGTGCCAGCACGCCGCTAGCGGTACTAGCCAAAAACATTCAGTACTTC
TRBD1	TRBJ1-1	few	TRBV6-6	CASTEGTAVEAFF	TGTGCCAGCACCGAAGGGACAGCGGTAGAAGCTTTCTTT
TRBD2	TRBJ2-7	.	TRBV5-4	CASSGGGGKSYEQYF	TGTGCCAGCAGCGGGGGGGGGGGGAAGTCCTACGAGCAGTACTTC
.	TRBJ1-2	.	TRBV3-1	CASSLYIREDYGYTF	TGTGCCAGCAGCCTCTACATCAGGGAGGACTATGGCTACACCTTC